A single sample is the source of the 3 T cell receptor beta chains below, sequenced in a study of shared clonotypes between healthy human individuals. Assay: immunoSEQ multiplex PCR; the TCRdb copy retains only in-frame clones and omits some. The sample gives 2 million to 2.5 million clones, 90% to 95% of which show up once; under 0.45% is in the top ten. What was sequenced was naive CD4+ T cells from PBMCs. This sample's subset: CD45RA+ positively selected. All receptors derive from a man aged 18 to 30 in good health. Some clones in this sample may be carry-over from other donors' samples.

The rearrangement uses TRBV20-1 and TRBJ2-5, with D uncertain. This CDR3 region has 10 residues. Germline V gives CDR1 DFQATT, CDR2 SNEGSKA (reference sequence). V shed 7 bases and J shed 5 bases, with 8 bases lying between them. CDR3 sequence reads: CSVRTETQYF. CDR3 sequence (DNA): TGCAGTGTTAGGACGGAGACCCAGTACTTC.

The rearrangement uses TRBV5-6 and TRBJ1-1, with D perhaps matching TRBD1 (5 bases). V was trimmed by 4 bases and J by 8 bases, leaving 18 bases between them. From germline, CDR1 is SGHDT and CDR2 YYEEEE. This CDR3 contains 14 residues. The CDR3 sequence is CASSGGIGVREAFF. Written as DNA, the CDR3 is TGTGCCAGCAGCGGAGGGATAGGGGTCAGGGAAGCTTTCTTT.

The V and J genes are TRBV5-4 and TRBJ1-4; D might be TRBD1 (6 bases). Germline assignment: CDR1 SGHNT and CDR2 YYREEE (reference sequence). The CDR3 has 16 amino acids. The V gene lost 3 bases and the J gene lost 5 bases, with 17 bases spanning the gap. The CDR3 spells CASSSRRGGTNEKLFF. The CDR3 coding sequence is TGTGCCAGCAGCTCAAGACGGGGGGGGACAAATGAAAAACTGTTTTTT.